Following are 5 T cell receptor beta chains from one sample sequenced in a study of STAT5B mutations in CD4+ large granular lymphocyte leukemia. The method was immunoSEQ multiplex PCR; TCRdb's version includes in-frame clones alone and lacks a portion of them. The table has tens of thousands of clones, 72% seen once. What was sequenced was CD4+ T cells from blood buffy coats. These receptor sequences come from a human donor in good health.

J is TRBJ2-3 and V is TRBV4-3, with D uncertain. This CDR3 is built from 16 residues. Trimming removed 1 base at V and 0 bases at J, with 11 bases between. CDR1 and CDR2 from the germline V gene are LGHNA and YSLEER. In DNA form, the CDR3 reads TGCGCCAGCAGCCAAGGGTCCGGGTTTAGCACAGATACGCAGTATTTT. As protein: CASSQGSGFSTDTQYF.

The chain's CDR3 is CASTRSGGWNTEAFF. CDR3 nucleotide sequence: TGTGCCAGCACCCGATCGGGGGGCTGGAACACTGAAGCTTTCTTT. This chain connects TRBV25-1 to TRBJ1-1; perhaps TRBD1 as D (6 bases). CDR3 size: 15 residues. Germline CDR1 is MGHDK and CDR2 is SYGVNS. V was pared by 7 bases and J by 1 base, with 16 bases between.

The chain combines TRBV5-1 with TRBJ2-3, with TRBD2 matching 7 bases. Per the germline V gene, CDR1 is SGHRS and CDR2 is YFSETQ. The CDR3 contains 15 residues. V was clipped by 4 bases and J by 3 bases; unmatched bases: 8. The CDR3 DNA reads TGCGCCAGCAGCCCACGGACTAGTTTAACAGATACGCAGTATTTT. Amino acids: CASSPRTSLTDTQYF.

A remark on this clone: Compared with germline, one end of the junction differs, possibly owing to a read error. The CDR3 loop is CASSPGTKETQYF. The CDR3 DNA reads as TGTGCTAGCAGCCCCGGGACGAAAGAGACCCAGTACTTC. This rearrangement joins TRBV7-7 to TRBJ2-5; D may correspond to TRBD1 or TRBD2 (5 bases each). The CDR3 runs 13 residues. Germline-derived CDR1 and CDR2 are SSHAT and FNYEAQ (reference sequence). The complete variable domain, with remaining parts taken from reference TRBV7-7 and TRBJ2-5, reads GAGVSQSPRYKVTKRGQDVTLRCDPISSHATLYWYQQALGQGPEFLTYFNYEAQPDKSGLPSDRFSAERPEGSISTLTIQRTEQRDSAMYRCASSPGTKETQYFGPGTRLLVL.

The CDR3 protein is CAWSSGSGELFF. The CDR3 nucleotides read TGTGCCTGGAGTTCTGGGTCCGGGGAGCTGTTTTTT. The chain uses TRBV30 and TRBJ2-2; no reliable D call. Trimming pared 2 bases from V and 6 bases from J, leaving 7 bases between. This CDR3 has 12 residues. Germline CDR1 GTSNPN, CDR2 SVGIG (reference sequence).